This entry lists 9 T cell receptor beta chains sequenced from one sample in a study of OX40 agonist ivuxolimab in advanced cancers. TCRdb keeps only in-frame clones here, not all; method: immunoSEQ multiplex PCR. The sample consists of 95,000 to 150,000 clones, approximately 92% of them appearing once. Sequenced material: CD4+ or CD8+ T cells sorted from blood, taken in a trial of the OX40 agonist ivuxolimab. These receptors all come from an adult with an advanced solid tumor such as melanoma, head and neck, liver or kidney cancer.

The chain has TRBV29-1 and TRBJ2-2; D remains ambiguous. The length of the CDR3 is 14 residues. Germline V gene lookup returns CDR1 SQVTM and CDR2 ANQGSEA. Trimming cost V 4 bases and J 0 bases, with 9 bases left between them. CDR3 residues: CSVGTFANTGELFF. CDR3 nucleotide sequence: TGCAGCGTTGGGACGTTCGCGAACACCGGGGAGCTGTTTTTT.

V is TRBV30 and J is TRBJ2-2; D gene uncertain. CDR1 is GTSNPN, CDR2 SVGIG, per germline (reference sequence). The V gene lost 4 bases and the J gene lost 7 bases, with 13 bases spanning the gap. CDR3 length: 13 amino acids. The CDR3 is CAWTVQVVGELFF. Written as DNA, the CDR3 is TGTGCCTGGACCGTTCAGGTGGTCGGGGAGCTGTTTTTT.

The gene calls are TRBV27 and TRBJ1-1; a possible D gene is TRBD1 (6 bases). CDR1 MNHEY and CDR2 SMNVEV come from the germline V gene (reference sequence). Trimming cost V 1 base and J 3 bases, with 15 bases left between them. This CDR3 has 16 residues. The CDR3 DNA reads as TGTGCCAGCAGTTTATATAACAGGGCTGGGGACACTGAAGCTTTCTTT. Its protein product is CASSLYNRAGDTEAFF.

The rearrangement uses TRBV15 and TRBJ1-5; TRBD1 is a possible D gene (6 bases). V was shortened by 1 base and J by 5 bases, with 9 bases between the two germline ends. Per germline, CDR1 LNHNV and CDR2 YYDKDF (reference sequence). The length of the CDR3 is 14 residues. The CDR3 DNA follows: TGTGCCACCAGCAGAGGGACAGAGGATCAGCCCCAGCATTTT. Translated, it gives CATSRGTEDQPQHF.

In nucleotides, the CDR3 is TGTGCCAGTAGGGGGACAGGGTTGGATACGCAGTATTTT. Its protein product is CASRGTGLDTQYF. The V and J genes are TRBV19 and TRBJ2-3; 9 bases are a match to TRBD1. CDR3 size: 13 residues. In germline, CDR1 is LNHDA, CDR2 SQIVND (reference sequence). Trimming took 6 bases from V and 6 from J; bases not matched to a gene: 4. The variable domain in full, completed from reference TRBV19 and TRBJ2-3, reads DGGITQSPKYLFRKEGQNVTLSCEQNLNHDAMYWYRQDPGQGLRLIYYSQIVNDFQKGDIAEGYSVSREKKESFPLTVTSAQKNPTAFYLCASRGTGLDTQYFGPGTRLTVL.

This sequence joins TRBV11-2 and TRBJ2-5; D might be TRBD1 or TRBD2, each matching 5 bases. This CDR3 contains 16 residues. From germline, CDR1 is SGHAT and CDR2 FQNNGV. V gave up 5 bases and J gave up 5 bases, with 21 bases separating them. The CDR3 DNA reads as TGTGCCAGCAGCCCCTGGGGGAGTAGTCTTGCGGAGACCCAGTACTTC. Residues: CASSPWGSSLAETQYF.

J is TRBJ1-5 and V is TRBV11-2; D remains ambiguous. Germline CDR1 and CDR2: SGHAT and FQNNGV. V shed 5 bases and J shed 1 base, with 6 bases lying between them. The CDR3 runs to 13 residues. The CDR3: CASSQISNQPQHF. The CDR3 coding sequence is TGTGCCAGCAGCCAAATAAGCAATCAGCCCCAGCATTTT.

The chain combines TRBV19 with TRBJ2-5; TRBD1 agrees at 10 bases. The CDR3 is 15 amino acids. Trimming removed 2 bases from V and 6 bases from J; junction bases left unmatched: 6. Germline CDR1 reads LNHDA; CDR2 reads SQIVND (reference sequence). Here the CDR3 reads CASSITGTGAKTQYF. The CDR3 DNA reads TGTGCCAGTAGTATAACCGGGACAGGGGCAAAGACCCAGTACTTC.

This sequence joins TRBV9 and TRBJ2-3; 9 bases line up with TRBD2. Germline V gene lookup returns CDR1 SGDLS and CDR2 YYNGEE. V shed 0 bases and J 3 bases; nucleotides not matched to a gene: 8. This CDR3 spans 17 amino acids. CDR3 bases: TGTGCCAGCAGCGTAGCTCTGGCGGGAGGGCCGACAGATACGCAGTATTTT. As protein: CASSVALAGGPTDTQYF.